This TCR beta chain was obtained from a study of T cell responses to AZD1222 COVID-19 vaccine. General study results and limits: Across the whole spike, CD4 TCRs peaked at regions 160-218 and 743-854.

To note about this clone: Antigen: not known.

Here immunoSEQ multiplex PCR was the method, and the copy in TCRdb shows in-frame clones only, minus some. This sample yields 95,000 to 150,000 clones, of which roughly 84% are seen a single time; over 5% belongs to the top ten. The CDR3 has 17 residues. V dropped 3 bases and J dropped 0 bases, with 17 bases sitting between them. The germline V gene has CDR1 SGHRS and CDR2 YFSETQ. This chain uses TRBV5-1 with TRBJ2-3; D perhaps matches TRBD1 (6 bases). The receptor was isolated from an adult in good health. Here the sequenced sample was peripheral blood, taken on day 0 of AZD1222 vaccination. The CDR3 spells CASSSSTGRESTDTQYF. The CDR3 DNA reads TGCGCCAGCAGCTCGTCTACAGGGAGAGAAAGCACAGATACGCAGTATTTT.